This is a list of T cell receptor beta chains from one sample in a study of cytomegalovirus exposure and HLA in healthy donors. Clones were read by immunoSEQ multiplex PCR, and TCRdb kept only the in-frame ones, dropping some. The sample includes about 88,000 clones, 96% seen only once; the top ten take 0.78%. The specimen was PBMCs. These TCRs come from a man between 18 and 29 years old in good health and CMV-seronegative. CDR3s include the opening cysteine and the closing phenylalanine or tryptophan. A D gene is named only where the DNA matches it firmly. Clone size, where shown, is once, few, many, or a class for clones that have expanded.

>TRBV27|NA|TRBJ2-7|NA
TGTGCCAGTAGTTTTATCGGACAGCGATACGAGCAGTACTTC
CASSFIGQRYEQYF
>TRBV19|NA|TRBJ2-2|NA
TGTGCCAGTAGTATTAGAGGAGACGGGGAGCTGTTTTTT
CASSIRGDGELFF
>TRBV29-1|NA|TRBJ2-3|NA
TGCAGCGTTGAGGATGGCGGGTTAGATACGCAGTATTTT
CSVEDGGLDTQYF
>TRBV5-1|NA|TRBJ2-7|NA
TGCGCCAGCAGCTTGGGGGGGCCCCCCTACGAGCAGTACTTC
CASSLGGPPYEQYF
>TRBV7-2|NA|TRBJ1-2|NA
TGTGCCAGCAGCTTCACGGGTAACTATGGCTACACCTTC
CASSFTGNYGYTF
>TRBV27|NA|TRBJ2-7|TRBD1
TGTGCCAGCAGTTTACTTCCTGGGACAGGGCCCTCCTACGAGCAGTACTTC
CASSLLPGTGPSYEQYF
>TRBV4-3|NA|TRBJ1-5|NA
TGCGCCAGCAGCCAAGACCCAAGGGGAAATCAGCCCCAGCATTTT
CASSQDPRGNQPQHF
>TRBV5-1|NA|TRBJ2-2|NA
TGCGCCAGCAGCTACGGACAGAACACCGGGGAGCTGTTTTTT
CASSYGQNTGELFF
>TRBV21-1|once|TRBJ2-7|NA
TGTGCCAGCAGCGAAAGATCCTTTAGGAGCTCCTACGAGCAGTACTTC
CASSERSFRSSYEQYF
>TRBV6-4|NA|TRBJ2-1|TRBD2
TGTGCCAGGCGGACTAGCGGGAGGATTGGGAATGAGCAGTTCTTC
CARRTSGRIGNEQFF
>TRBV19|NA|TRBJ1-3|NA
TGTGCCAGTACCTTCGGAGGTGAAGGAAACACCATATATTTT
CASTFGGEGNTIYF
>TRBV10-3|NA|TRBJ2-1|TRBD2
TGTGCCAGTAGCGGGAGTTACAATGAGCAGTTCTTC
CASSGSYNEQFF
>TRBV13|NA|TRBJ1-4|NA
TGTGCCAGCAGCACACACCGGGAAATCGGGGAAAAACTGTTTTTT
CASSTHREIGEKLFF
>TRBV27|once|TRBJ2-2|TRBD1
TGTGCCACGATTCGAACAGGGGGCAACACCGGGGAGCTGTTTTTT
CATIRTGGNTGELFF
>TRBV25-1|NA|TRBJ2-3|TRBD1
TGTGCCAGCGCAACCGGGACAGTGGCAGATACGCAGTATTTT
CASATGTVADTQYF
>TRBV28|NA|TRBJ2-7|TRBD2
TGTGCCAGCAGTTTCTTAACTAGCGGGAGCCAAGAGCAGTACTTC
CASSFLTSGSQEQYF
>TRBV2|NA|TRBJ2-5|NA
TGTGCCAGCCGGGGTAGCTTCGGTGACCCGAACTTC
CASRGSFGDPNF
>TRBV16|once|TRBJ2-3|NA
TGTGCCAGCAGCCCTAGTGGGAGAGGATATACGCAGTATTTT
CASSPSGRGYTQYF
>TRBV9|NA|TRBJ1-2|TRBD1
TGTGCCAGCAGCGTAGAGCCAGGGGGCTTGAGGGGCTACACCTTC
CASSVEPGGLRGYTF
>TRBV7-2|NA|TRBJ2-2|NA
TGTGCCAGCAGCTCCCGGAGGCCCGGGGAGCTGTTTTTT
CASSSRRPGELFF
>TRBV27|few|TRBJ2-7|NA
TGTGCCAGCAGGGCACACTACGAGCAGTACTTC
CASRAHYEQYF
>TRBV7-8|NA|TRBJ2-1|TRBD2
TGTGCCAGCAGCCTACTAGCGGGAATATACAATGAGCAGTTCTTC
CASSLLAGIYNEQFF
>TRBV5-5|NA|TRBJ2-2|NA
TGTGCCAGCAGCTTGGTACTAGCAGCCGGGGAGCTGTTTTTT
CASSLVLAAGELFF
>TRBV18|once|TRBJ2-1|TRBD1
TGTGCCAGCTCACCCGGGACAGGGGGAGGAAATGAGCAGTTCTTC
CASSPGTGGGNEQFF
>TRBV5-1|once|TRBJ1-2|NA
TGCGCCAGCAGCTTACGTGGCAATAACTATGGCTACACCTTC
CASSLRGNNYGYTF
>TRBV5-1|NA|TRBJ1-3|TRBD1
TGCGCCAGCAGCTTGGGCATAAGGACAGGACCGTCAGGAAACACCATATATTTT
CASSLGIRTGPSGNTIYF
>TRBV10-1|NA|TRBJ1-1|NA
TGCGCCCCCTTAACTTTGGCTGAAGCTTTCTTT
CAPLTLAEAFF
>TRBV7-3|NA|TRBJ2-7|TRBD1
TGTGCCAGCAGCCCACGGGACAGGGCCCACGAGCAGTACTTC
CASSPRDRAHEQYF
>TRBV6-5|NA|TRBJ2-7|NA
TGTGCCAGCAGTAATAGGGGATTCTACGAGCAGTACTTC
CASSNRGFYEQYF
>TRBV9|NA|TRBJ2-3|TRBD2
TGTGCCAGCAGCCGGACTAGCGGTCGCACAGATACGCAGTATTTT
CASSRTSGRTDTQYF
>TRBV4-1|NA|TRBJ2-1|TRBD2
TGCGCCAGCAGCCAAGATGTGGGGACTACCGATGAGCAGTTCTTC
CASSQDVGTTDEQFF
>TRBV13|NA|TRBJ2-3|TRBD2
TGTGCCAGCAGCTTGCCTTGGGGGAGGGCCATCAGCACAGATACGCAGTATTTT
CASSLPWGRAISTDTQYF
>TRBV7-2|NA|TRBJ2-2|TRBD2
TGTGCCAGCAGCTTTTCAGCGGGAGGGGGCACCGGGGAGCTGTTTTTT
CASSFSAGGGTGELFF